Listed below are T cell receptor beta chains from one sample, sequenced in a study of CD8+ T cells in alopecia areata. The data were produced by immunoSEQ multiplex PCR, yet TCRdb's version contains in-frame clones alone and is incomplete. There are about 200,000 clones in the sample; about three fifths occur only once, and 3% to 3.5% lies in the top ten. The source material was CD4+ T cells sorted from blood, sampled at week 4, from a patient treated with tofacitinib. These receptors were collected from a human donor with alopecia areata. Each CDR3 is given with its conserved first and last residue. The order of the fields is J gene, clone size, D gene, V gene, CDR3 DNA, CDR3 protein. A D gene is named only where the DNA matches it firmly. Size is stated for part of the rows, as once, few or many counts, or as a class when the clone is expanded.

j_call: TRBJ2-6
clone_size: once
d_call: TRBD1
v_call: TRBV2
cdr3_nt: TGTGCCAGCAGAACCGGAGAGGGGGCCCGCTCTGGGGCCAACGTCCTGACTTTC
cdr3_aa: CASRTGEGARSGANVLTF

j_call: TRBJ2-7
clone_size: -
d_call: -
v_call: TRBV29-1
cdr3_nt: TGCAGCGTCGGATCTCCGGGACGCTCCAGTGCCGAGCAGTACTTC
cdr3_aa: CSVGSPGRSSAEQYF

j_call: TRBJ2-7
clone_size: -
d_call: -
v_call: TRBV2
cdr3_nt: TGTGCCAGCACTCGGGAATCCTACGAGCAGTACTTC
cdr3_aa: CASTRESYEQYF

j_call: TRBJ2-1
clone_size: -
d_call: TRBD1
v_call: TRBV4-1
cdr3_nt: TGCGCCAGCAGCCAGGAACCGACAGGGATAATTGAGCAGTTCTTC
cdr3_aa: CASSQEPTGIIEQFF

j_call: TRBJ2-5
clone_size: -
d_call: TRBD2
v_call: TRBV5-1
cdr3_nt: TGCGCCAGCAGCTTTGGGGTAGCGGGAGAGACCCAGTACTTC
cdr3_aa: CASSFGVAGETQYF

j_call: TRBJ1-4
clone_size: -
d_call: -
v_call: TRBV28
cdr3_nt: TGTGCCACACAGTCTAATGAAAAACTGTTTTTT
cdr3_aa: CATQSNEKLFF

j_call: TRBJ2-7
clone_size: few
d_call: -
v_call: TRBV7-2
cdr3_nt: TGTGCCAGCAGCCGTTCCTACGAGCAGTACTTC
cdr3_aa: CASSRSYEQYF

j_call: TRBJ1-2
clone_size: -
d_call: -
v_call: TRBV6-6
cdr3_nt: TGTGCCAGCAGTTACTCCCCAGGCGAGGGCTACACCTTC
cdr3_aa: CASSYSPGEGYTF

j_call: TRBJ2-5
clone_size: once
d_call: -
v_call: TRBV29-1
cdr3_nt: TGCAGCGTTAATGGGCAGCCCCAAGAGACCCAGTACTTC
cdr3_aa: CSVNGQPQETQYF

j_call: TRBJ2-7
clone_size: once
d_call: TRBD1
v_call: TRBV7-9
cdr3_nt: TGTGCCAGCAGCTCACCGGGACAGAGCTACGAGCAGTACTTC
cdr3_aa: CASSSPGQSYEQYF

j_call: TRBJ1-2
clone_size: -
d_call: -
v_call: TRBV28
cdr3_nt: TGTGCCAGCAGTCCTCCCTCGGCAGGAGAACGTGGCTACACCTTC
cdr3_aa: CASSPPSAGERGYTF

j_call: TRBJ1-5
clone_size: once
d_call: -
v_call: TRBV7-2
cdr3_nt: TGTGCCAGCAGCCAAAGAGGTAATCAGCCCCAGCATTTT
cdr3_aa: CASSQRGNQPQHF

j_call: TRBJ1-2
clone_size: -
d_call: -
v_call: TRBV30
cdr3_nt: TGTGCCTGGAGTGTATTGCCGAACTATGGCTACACCTTC
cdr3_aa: CAWSVLPNYGYTF

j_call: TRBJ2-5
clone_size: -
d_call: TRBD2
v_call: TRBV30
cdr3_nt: TGTGCCTGGAGGACTAGCGGGGCCCAAGAGACCCAGTACTTC
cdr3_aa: CAWRTSGAQETQYF

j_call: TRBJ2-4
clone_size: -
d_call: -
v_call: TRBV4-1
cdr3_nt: TGCGCCAGCAGCCAAGGGATAGCCAAAAACATTCAGTACTTC
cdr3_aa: CASSQGIAKNIQYF

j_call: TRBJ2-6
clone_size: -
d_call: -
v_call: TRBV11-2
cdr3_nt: TGTGCCAGCAGCTTAGGAGCAGGGATAGGTGGGGCCAACGTCCTGACTTTC
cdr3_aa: CASSLGAGIGGANVLTF

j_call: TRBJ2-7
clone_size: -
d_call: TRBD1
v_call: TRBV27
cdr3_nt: TGTGCCAGCAGTAACAGACAGGGGTTGCAGTACTTC
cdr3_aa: CASSNRQGLQYF

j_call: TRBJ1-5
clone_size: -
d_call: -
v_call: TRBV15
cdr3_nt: TGTGCCACCAGCAGAGTAGGCATTCAGCAGCCCCAGCATTTT
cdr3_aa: CATSRVGIQQPQHF

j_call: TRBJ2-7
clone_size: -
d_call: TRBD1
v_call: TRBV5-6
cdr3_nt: TGTGCCAGCAGCTCGACAGGGAAGGAGGCCTACGAGCAGTACTTC
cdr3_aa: CASSSTGKEAYEQYF

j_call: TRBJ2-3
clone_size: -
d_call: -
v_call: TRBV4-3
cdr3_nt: TGCGCCAGCAGCCAAGTTTTGATGAACACAGATACGCAGTATTTT
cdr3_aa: CASSQVLMNTDTQYF

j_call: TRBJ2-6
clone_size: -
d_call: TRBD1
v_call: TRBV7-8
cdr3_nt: TGTGCCAGCAGCTCCCAAACAGGGGCTGGGGCCAACGTCCTGACTTTC
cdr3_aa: CASSSQTGAGANVLTF

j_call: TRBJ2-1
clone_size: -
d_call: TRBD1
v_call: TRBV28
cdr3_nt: TGTGCCAGCAGTCCCCCGGCCGGGACAGCCTACAATGAGCAGTTCTTC
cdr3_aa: CASSPPAGTAYNEQFF

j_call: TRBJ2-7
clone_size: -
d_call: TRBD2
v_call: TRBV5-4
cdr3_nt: TGTGCCAGCAGCCTAGGGACTAGCTTCGAGCAGTACTTC
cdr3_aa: CASSLGTSFEQYF

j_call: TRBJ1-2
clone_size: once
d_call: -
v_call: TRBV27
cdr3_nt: TGTGCCAGCAGTTTTATGGGGGAAGAGAATGGCTACACCTTC
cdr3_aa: CASSFMGEENGYTF

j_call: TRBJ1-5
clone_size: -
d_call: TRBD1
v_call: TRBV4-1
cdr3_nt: TGCGCCAGCAGCCATCTGGACAGGGGGCTAAATCAGCCCCAGCATTTT
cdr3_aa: CASSHLDRGLNQPQHF

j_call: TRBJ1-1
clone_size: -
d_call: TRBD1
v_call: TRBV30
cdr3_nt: TGTGCCTGGGCTAGGGACAGGAACACTGAAGCTTTCTTT
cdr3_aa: CAWARDRNTEAFF

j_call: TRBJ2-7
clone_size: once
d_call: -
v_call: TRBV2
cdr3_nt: TGTGCCAGCAGGAGACAGGACGAGCAGTACTTC
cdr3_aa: CASRRQDEQYF

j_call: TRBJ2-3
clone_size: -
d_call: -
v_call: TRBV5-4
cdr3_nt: TGTGCCAGCAGCTTGACGTCCCGCCGAACAGATTCGCAGTATTTT
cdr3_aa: CASSLTSRRTDSQYF

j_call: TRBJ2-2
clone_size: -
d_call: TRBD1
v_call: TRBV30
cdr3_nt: TGTGCCTGGAGGGCCGGGACAGGGAGCACCGGGGAGCTGTTTTTT
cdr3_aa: CAWRAGTGSTGELFF

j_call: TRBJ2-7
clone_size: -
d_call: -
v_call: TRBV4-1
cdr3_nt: TGCGCCAGCAGCCAAGTACGAGCTGGCGAGCAGTACTTC
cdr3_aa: CASSQVRAGEQYF

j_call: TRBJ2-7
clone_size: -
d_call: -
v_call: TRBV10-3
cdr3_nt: TGTGCCATAAGTGGACTCGGGCAGGGGAAGTACTTC
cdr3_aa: CAISGLGQGKYF

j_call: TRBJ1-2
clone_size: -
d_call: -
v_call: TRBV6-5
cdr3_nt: TGTGCCAGCAGTTACTCGAGGGGCGGCTACACCTTC
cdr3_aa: CASSYSRGGYTF

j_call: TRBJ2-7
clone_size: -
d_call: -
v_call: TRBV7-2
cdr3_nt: TGTGCCAGCAGCTCCCGGACAGACGACGAGCAGTACTTC
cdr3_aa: CASSSRTDDEQYF

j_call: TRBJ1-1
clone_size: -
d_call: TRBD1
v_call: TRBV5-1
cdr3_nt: TGCGCCAGCAGCTCGAGACAGGGCACTGAAGCTTTCTTT
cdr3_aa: CASSSRQGTEAFF

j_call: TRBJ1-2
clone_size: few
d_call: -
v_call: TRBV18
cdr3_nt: TGTGCCAGCTCACCAACGCGGACTTCCCAAGGAGGTGGCTACACCTTC
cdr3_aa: CASSPTRTSQGGGYTF

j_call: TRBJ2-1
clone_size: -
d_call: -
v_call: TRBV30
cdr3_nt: TGTGCCTGGAGTTCCCGGGACCTTTACAATGAGCAGTTCTTC
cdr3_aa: CAWSSRDLYNEQFF

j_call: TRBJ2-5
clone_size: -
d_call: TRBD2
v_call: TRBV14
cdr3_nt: TGTGCCAGCAGCCATAGGACTAGCGGGGTCCAAGAGACCCAGTACTTC
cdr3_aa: CASSHRTSGVQETQYF

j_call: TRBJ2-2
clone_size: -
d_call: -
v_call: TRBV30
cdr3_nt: TGTGCCTGGAAATTAACGGACACCGGGGAGCTGTTTTTT
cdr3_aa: CAWKLTDTGELFF

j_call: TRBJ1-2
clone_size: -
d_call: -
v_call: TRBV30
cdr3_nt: TGTGCCTGGGCAGGGGTTGGCTACACCTTC
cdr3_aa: CAWAGVGYTF

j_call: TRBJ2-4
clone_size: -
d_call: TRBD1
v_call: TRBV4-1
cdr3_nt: TGCGCCAGCAGCCGAGAAGGGCAGGGGGCCTCATTAGCCAAAAACATTCAGTACTTC
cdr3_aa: CASSREGQGASLAKNIQYF

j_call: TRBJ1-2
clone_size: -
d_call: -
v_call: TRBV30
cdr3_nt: TGTGCCTGGAGTGTTGGCGTGGGCAACTATGGCTACACCTTC
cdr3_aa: CAWSVGVGNYGYTF

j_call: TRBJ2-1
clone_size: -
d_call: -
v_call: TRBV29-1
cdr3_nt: TGCAGCGTTCTCCACAGAGTGGGCTACAATGAGCAGTTCTTC
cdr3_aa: CSVLHRVGYNEQFF

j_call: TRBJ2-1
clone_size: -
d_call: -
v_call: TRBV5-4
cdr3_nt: TGTGCCAGCAGCCGCCCCTCGTCCTACAATGAGCAGTTCTTC
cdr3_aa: CASSRPSSYNEQFF

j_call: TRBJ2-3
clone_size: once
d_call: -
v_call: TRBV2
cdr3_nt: TGTGCCAGCAGGGGGGTCCAACCCACAGATACGCAGTATTTT
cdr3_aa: CASRGVQPTDTQYF

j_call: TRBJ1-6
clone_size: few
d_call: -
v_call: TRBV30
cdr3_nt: TGTGCCTGGAGTGTACCAACTGTAGTGAATTCACCCCTCCACTTT
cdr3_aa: CAWSVPTVVNSPLHF

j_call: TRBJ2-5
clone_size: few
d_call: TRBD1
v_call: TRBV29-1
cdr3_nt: TGCAGCGTCGACAGGGGGCTCAAGAAGACCCAGTACTTC
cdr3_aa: CSVDRGLKKTQYF

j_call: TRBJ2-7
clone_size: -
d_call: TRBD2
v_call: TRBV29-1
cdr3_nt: TGCAGCGTTGAAGATCGAGCGGGGGGTTGGCTTGAGCAGTACTTC
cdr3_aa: CSVEDRAGGWLEQYF

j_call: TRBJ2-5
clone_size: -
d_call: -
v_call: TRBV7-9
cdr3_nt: TGTGCCAGCAGCTTATTTGGGAAAGCCCAAGAGACCCAGTACTTC
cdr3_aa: CASSLFGKAQETQYF

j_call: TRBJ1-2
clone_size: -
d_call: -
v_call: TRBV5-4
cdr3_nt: TGTGCCAGCACTTCAGCAGGGGTTTATGGCTACACCTTC
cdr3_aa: CASTSAGVYGYTF

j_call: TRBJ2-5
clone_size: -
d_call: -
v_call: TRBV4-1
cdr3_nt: TGCGCCAGCAGCCAAGGCCGGACAGTACAAGAGACCCAGTACTTC
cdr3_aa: CASSQGRTVQETQYF

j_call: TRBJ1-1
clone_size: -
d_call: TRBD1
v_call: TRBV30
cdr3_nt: TGTGCCTGGAGCCCAGGGGGCCTGTCGGCTTTCTTT
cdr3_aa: CAWSPGGLSAFF